Presented here are 32 T cell receptor beta chains from one specimen sequenced in a study of blood T cell repertoires in COVID-19. Profiled with immunoSEQ multiplex PCR; TCRdb holds only in-frame clones, not every one. The sample has 70,000 to 100,000 clones, about 90% seen once. The sequenced sample consisted of peripheral blood. These receptors were obtained from a man aged 50 or older with COVID-19, enrolled during active disease.

The gene calls are TRBV6-5 and TRBJ1-6; D is possibly TRBD1 (5 bases). Germline CDR1 MNHEY, CDR2 SVGAGI. This CDR3 comprises 11 residues. V was cut by 7 bases and J by 15 bases, with 13 bases left in between. CDR3: CASTTGGLLHF. In DNA form, the CDR3 reads TGTGCCAGCACCACAGGAGGGCTCCTCCACTTT.

The rearrangement uses TRBV18 and TRBJ2-2; 8 positions agree with TRBD1. The V segment lost 5 bases and the J segment 4 bases; nucleotides outside the gene matches: 3. Germline V gene sequence: CDR1 KGHSH, CDR2 LQKENI. This CDR3 is built from 14 residues. The CDR3 region is CASSGQGGTGELFF. The DNA for the CDR3 is TGTGCCAGCTCAGGACAGGGTGGCACCGGGGAGCTGTTTTTT.

The chain uses TRBV27 and TRBJ2-7, with 8 bases matching TRBD1. Germline CDR1 reads MNHEY; CDR2 reads SMNVEV (reference sequence). The CDR3 is 14 residues long. The trim removed 6 bases at V and 1 base at J, leaving 5 bases unmatched. The CDR3 nucleotides are TGTGCCAGCAGACCCACAGGGGGATCCTACGAGCAGTACTTC. This sequence encodes CASRPTGGSYEQYF.

CDR3 sequence reads: CASGQTGGRGGYTF. The CDR3 nucleotides read TGTGCTAGTGGTCAAACAGGGGGCAGGGGTGGCTACACCTTC. The chain combines TRBV12-5 with TRBJ1-2, with 9 bases identical to TRBD1. This CDR3 contains 14 residues. Trimming removed 5 bases from V and 7 bases from J; junction bases left unmatched: 8. Germline loops: CDR1 LGHNT, CDR2 FRNRAP. The variable domain in full, completed from reference TRBV12-5 and TRBJ1-2, reads DARVTQTPRHKVTEMGQEVTMRCQPILGHNTVFWYRQTMMQGLELLAYFRNRAPLDDSGMPKDRFSAEMPDATLATLKIQPSEPRDSAVYFCASGQTGGRGGYTFGSGTRLTVV.

The chain carries TRBV15 and TRBJ1-5; 10 nucleotides agree with TRBD1. Germline loops: CDR1 LNHNV, CDR2 YYDKDF (reference sequence). V was clipped by 1 base and J by 6 bases; unmatched bases: 6. This CDR3 spans 16 amino acids. CDR3 sequence: CATSRGDRGFGQPQHF. The CDR3 DNA follows: TGTGCCACCAGCAGAGGGGACAGGGGCTTCGGTCAGCCCCAGCATTTT.

In its sample, this clone was seen a few times. The V gene is TRBV24-1, the J gene TRBJ1-2; D remains unclear. The CDR3 runs 15 residues. The ends were cut back, 3 bases at V and 4 bases at J, with 14 bases in the middle. Germline V gene sequence: CDR1 KGHDR, CDR2 SFDVKD. In DNA form, the CDR3 reads TGTGCCACCAGTGATGGGCGGGGAAAGGCCTATGGCTACACCTTC. It is translated as CATSDGRGKAYGYTF.

V and J are TRBV5-1 and TRBJ2-7; 10 bases are a match to TRBD2. V trimming: 2 bases; J trimming: 3 bases; junction bases outside the gene matches: 2. This CDR3 comprises 14 residues. Germline CDR1 reads SGHRS; CDR2 reads YFSETQ. The DNA of the CDR3 is TGCGCCAGCAGCTTTACTAGCGGGGTCTACGAGCAGTACTTC. It yields the protein CASSFTSGVYEQYF.

The chain is built from TRBV18 and TRBJ2-3; D ambiguous. The germline V gene encodes CDR1 KGHSH and CDR2 LQKENI. V was cut by 2 bases and J by 0 bases, with 9 bases left in between. This CDR3 comprises 15 residues. The CDR3 nucleotides are TGTGCCAGCTCACCAGTCACTCCTAGCACAGATACGCAGTATTTT. Protein: CASSPVTPSTDTQYF.

The rearrangement joins TRBV14 to TRBJ2-7; no clear D. CDR3 length: 14 amino acids. V was shortened by 0 bases and J by 1 base, with 7 bases between the two germline ends. CDR1 and CDR2 from the germline V gene are SGHDN and FVKESK. The CDR3 is CASSQDGLSYEQYF. DNA for the CDR3: TGTGCCAGCAGCCAAGATGGCTTATCCTACGAGCAGTACTTC.

CDR3 in amino acids: CATRLQGSLNQPQHF. In DNA form, the CDR3 reads TGTGCCACCAGATTACAGGGGTCCCTCAATCAGCCCCAGCATTTT. This chain links TRBV15 with TRBJ1-5; 7 bases are a match to TRBD1. V dropped 6 bases and J dropped 3; count of bases not matched to a gene: 8. This CDR3 contains 15 residues. Germline assignment: CDR1 LNHNV and CDR2 YYDKDF (reference sequence).

J is TRBJ2-1 and V is TRBV24-1, with 7 bases identical to TRBD2. The CDR3 consists of 16 residues. Unmatched junction bases numbered 7, after V lost 4 bases and J lost 2 bases. CDR1 and CDR2 from the germline V gene are KGHDR and SFDVKD. The DNA for the CDR3 is TGTGCCACCAGTGAGGCTAGCGGCCCAACCTACAATGAGCAGTTCTTC. Protein sequence: CATSEASGPTYNEQFF.

The V gene is TRBV30, the J gene TRBJ2-5, with D possibly TRBD1 on 5 matching bases. The CDR3 runs 14 residues. Between the trimmed V and J ends, which lost 2 bases and 3 bases, there was a span of 13 bases. The germline CDR1 and CDR2 sequences are GTSNPN and SVGIG (reference sequence). The CDR3, as DNA: TGTGCCTGGAGTCCAGGGTACCGAAAAGAGACCCAGTACTTC. The encoded protein is CAWSPGYRKETQYF.

The rearrangement uses TRBV4-1 and TRBJ1-6, with no clear D. The germline gives CDR1 MGHRA, CDR2 YSYEKL. V lost 1 base and J 0 bases, leaving 10 bases between the germline ends. CDR3 length equals 17 residues. CDR3 region: CASSQGQASSYNSPLHF. The CDR3 DNA follows: TGCGCCAGCAGCCAAGGCCAGGCGAGCTCCTATAATTCACCCCTCCACTTT.

J is TRBJ1-4 and V is TRBV3-1 (or the pseudogene TRBV3-2); TRBD1 matches at 9 bases. The V gene's germline CDR1 is LGHDT and CDR2 YNNKEL (reference sequence). The CDR3 totals 14 residues. Trimming at V came to 4 bases and at J to 7 bases, leaving 4 bases not matched to a gene. This CDR3 is CASSRQGEGEKLFF. The CDR3 bases are TGTGCCAGCAGCCGACAGGGGGAGGGTGAAAAACTGTTTTTT.

This chain uses TRBV13 with TRBJ2-7; D is unclear. Trimming stripped 3 bases from V and 5 bases from J, with 20 bases between. The length of the CDR3 is 16 residues. The germline CDR1 and CDR2 sequences are PRHDT and FYEKMQ (reference sequence). DNA for the CDR3: TGTGCCAGCAGCTTGAGGCATGCTGCGCCGGTCCACGAGCAGTACTTC. Protein product: CASSLRHAAPVHEQYF. The whole variable domain, filled in from reference TRBV13 and TRBJ2-7, reads AAGVIQSPRHLIKEKRETATLKCYPIPRHDTVYWYQQGPGQDPQFLISFYEKMQSDKGSIPDRFSAQQFSDYHSELNMSSLELGDSALYFCASSLRHAAPVHEQYFGPGTRLTVT.

The chain uses TRBV7-3 and TRBJ2-1; the match to TRBD1 covers 11 bases. The germline V gene encodes CDR1 SGHTA and CDR2 FQGTGA. The CDR3 is made up of 16 amino acids. The trim removed 5 bases at V and 3 bases at J, leaving 6 bases unmatched. CDR3 protein: CASSLPGTGGYNEQFF. CDR3 in DNA: TGTGCCAGCAGCCTCCCGGGGACAGGGGGCTACAATGAGCAGTTCTTC.

V gene TRBV12-3 or TRBV12-4 combines with J gene TRBJ2-7, with D possibly TRBD1 on 5 matching bases. Trimming removed 7 bases at V and 3 bases at J, with 13 bases between. The CDR3 sequence is 13 residues long. The CDR3 is CASKRDGHYEQYF. CDR3 in DNA: TGTGCCAGCAAAAGAGACGGACACTACGAGCAGTACTTC.

V gene TRBV7-9 combines with J gene TRBJ1-4; D is undetermined. Germline loops: CDR1 SEHNR, CDR2 FQNEAQ (reference sequence). V shed 0 bases and J shed 8 bases, with 16 bases lying between them. The CDR3 sequence is 16 residues long. The CDR3 loop reads CASSLALRQAKEKLFF. CDR3 nucleotides: TGTGCCAGCAGCTTAGCCCTTCGTCAGGCAAAGGAAAAACTGTTTTTT.

This clone was recorded a few times. The V gene is TRBV15, the J gene TRBJ1-5, with D hard to call. Germline V gene lookup returns CDR1 LNHNV and CDR2 YYDKDF (reference sequence). The CDR3 spans 15 residues. V lost 1 base to trimming and J lost 4 bases, with 11 bases between them. DNA of the CDR3: TGTGCCACCAGCAGAGCGACAACCCGAAATCAGCCCCAGCATTTT. Encoded protein: CATSRATTRNQPQHF.

J is TRBJ1-4 and V is TRBV6-1, with TRBD1 as a possible D gene (5 bases). CDR1 and CDR2 from the germline V gene are MNHNS and SASEGT. CDR3 size: 13 residues. V shed 0 bases and J shed 10 bases, with 9 bases lying between them. CDR3 residues: CASSEARGGKLFF. As DNA, the CDR3 is TGTGCCAGCAGTGAAGCGCGGGGCGGAAAACTGTTTTTT.

This clone was detected once. This chain joins TRBV27 and TRBJ1-2; the D gene is possibly TRBD1 (5 bases). Germline values: CDR1 MNHEY, CDR2 SMNVEV (reference sequence). There are 14 residues in the CDR3. Trimming removed 5 bases at V and 4 bases at J, with 14 bases between. The CDR3 protein is CASSLREGPYGYTF. The CDR3 DNA is TGTGCCAGCAGTCTGAGGGAGGGACCCTATGGCTACACCTTC.

The chain is built from TRBV25-1 and TRBJ2-7; TRBD1 aligns across 7 bases. After removal of 4 bases from V and 3 bases from J, the junction contained 6 bases not matched to a gene. CDR3 size: 14 residues. Germline CDR1 reads MGHDK; CDR2 reads SYGVNS. In DNA form, the CDR3 reads TGTGCCAGCAGTGGATACAGGGGAAACTACGAGCAGTACTTC. This encodes CASSGYRGNYEQYF.

The V and J genes are TRBV5-1 and TRBJ2-3; 9 bases fit TRBD1. The V segment lost 4 bases and the J segment 5 bases; nucleotides outside the gene matches: 5. This CDR3 comprises 14 residues. Germline V CDR1 and CDR2: SGHRS, YFSETQ. Here the CDR3 DNA reads TGCGCCAGCAGCCCCAGACAGGGGGGAGATACGCAGTATTTT. Translated: CASSPRQGGDTQYF.

The gene calls are TRBV3-1 (or the pseudogene TRBV3-2) and TRBJ1-4; 8 bases are shared with TRBD1. The V and J ends lost 3 bases and 0 bases, in that order; junction bases with no gene match: 6. CDR3 length: 17 residues. Per germline, CDR1 LGHDT and CDR2 YNNKEL (reference sequence). The CDR3 loop is CASSHQGQATTNEKLFF. CDR3 DNA sequence: TGTGCCAGCAGCCACCAGGGACAGGCAACAACTAATGAAAAACTGTTTTTT.

The V gene is TRBV9, the J gene TRBJ1-4; tentative D call: TRBD1 (5 bases). The CDR3 has 15 residues. The V and J ends lost 4 bases and 5 bases respectively, with 15 bases between them. Per the germline V gene, CDR1 is SGDLS and CDR2 is YYNGEE. This CDR3 reads CASSKSTDKNEKLFF. The CDR3 nucleotides are TGTGCCAGCAGCAAGTCGACAGACAAGAATGAAAAACTGTTTTTT. Using reference TRBV9 and TRBJ1-4 for the parts outside the CDR3, the full variable domain is DSGVTQTPKHLITATGQRVTLRCSPRSGDLSVYWYQQSLDQGLQFLIQYYNGEERAKGNILERFSAQQFPDLHSELNLSSLELGDSALYFCASSKSTDKNEKLFFGSGTQLSVL.

This clone has a handful of counts. This chain connects TRBV4-1 to TRBJ1-6, with 9 nucleotides matching TRBD1. The CDR3 extends over 15 amino acids. J gave up 7 bases and V 3 bases, and 4 bases lay outside the gene matches. CDR1 MGHRA and CDR2 YSYEKL come from the germline V gene. CDR3 nucleotide sequence: TGCGCCAGCAGCCAGCCCGGACAGGGGAATTCACCCCTCCACTTT. It specifies CASSQPGQGNSPLHF.

A single count supports this clone. V and J are TRBV30 and TRBJ2-5; 12 nucleotides line up with TRBD2. CDR1 GTSNPN and CDR2 SVGIG come from the germline V gene (reference sequence). V lost 0 bases to trimming and J lost 9 bases; unmatched junction nucleotides: 2. This CDR3 is built from 13 residues. CDR3 loop: CAWSVTSGGPQYF. CDR3 bases: TGTGCCTGGAGTGTAACTAGCGGGGGGCCCCAGTACTTC.

The rearrangement uses TRBV6-2 or TRBV6-3 and TRBJ2-5; the D gene is possibly TRBD2 (6 bases). The CDR3 is 16 amino acids. Germline lookup yields CDR1 MNHEY and CDR2 SVGEGT. The germline V and J ends were trimmed by 0 bases and 2 bases, with 13 bases remaining between them. The CDR3 DNA follows: TGTGCCAGCAGTTACTCGATTATTCGGGGGCAAGAGACCCAGTACTTC. Translating it yields CASSYSIIRGQETQYF.

The rearrangement joins TRBV11-2 to TRBJ2-3; 8 bases agree with TRBD1. After removal of 0 bases from V and 3 bases from J, the junction contained 2 bases not matched to a gene. The germline V gene has CDR1 SGHAT and CDR2 FQNNGV. The CDR3 covers 15 residues. The DNA for the CDR3 is TGTGCCAGCAGCTTAGACTGGACAGGGACAGATACGCAGTATTTT. Encoded protein: CASSLDWTGTDTQYF. Variable domain in full (rest from reference TRBV11-2 and TRBJ2-3): EAGVAQSPRYKIIEKRQSVAFWCNPISGHATLYWYQQILGQGPKLLIQFQNNGVVDDSQLPKDRFSAERLKGVDSTLKIQPAKLEDSAVYLCASSLDWTGTDTQYFGPGTRLTVL.

V is TRBV6-5 and J is TRBJ1-2; the match to TRBD1 covers 8 bases. V was clipped by 4 bases and J by 2 bases; unmatched bases: 3. This CDR3 has 14 amino acids. Germline CDR1 reads MNHEY; CDR2 reads SVGAGI. The CDR3 sequence is CASSSGGLNYGYTF. The CDR3, as DNA: TGTGCCAGCAGTTCAGGGGGCTTGAACTATGGCTACACCTTC.

This clone was seen only once. The chain has TRBV5-1 and TRBJ1-2, with 7 bases identical to TRBD1. Germline lookup yields CDR1 SGHRS and CDR2 YFSETQ. The CDR3 is 16 residues long. J lost 5 bases, V lost 3 bases, and 13 bases had no gene match. The CDR3 loop is CASSSLPRQGLYGYTF. The CDR3 DNA follows: TGCGCCAGCAGCTCCCTACCCCGACAGGGCTTGTATGGCTACACCTTC.

This clone was detected once. V and J are TRBV30 and TRBJ1-1, with unresolved D. Per the germline V gene, CDR1 is GTSNPN and CDR2 is SVGIG (reference sequence). CDR3 length: 12 amino acids. Deletions cut 5 bases from V and 3 bases from J, with 10 bases between. The CDR3 bases are TGTGCCTGGGGGAGAATGGACACTGAAGCTTTCTTT. This translates into CAWGRMDTEAFF.